Following are 8 T cell receptor beta chains from one sample sequenced in a study of shared clonotypes between healthy human individuals. Sequencing was performed with immunoSEQ multiplex PCR; in TCRdb, only in-frame clones are kept and a portion is missing. Here the sample spans approximately 980,000 clones, more than 75% being singletons. Input material: memory CD4+ T cells sorted from blood. Subset denoted: CD45RA-negative fraction. The receptors were sampled from a man aged 18 to 35 in good health.

Only one count was recorded for this clone. This chain links TRBV6-1 with TRBJ2-1; 8 bases agree with TRBD2. Germline assignment: CDR1 MNHNS and CDR2 SASEGT. The CDR3 spans 15 residues. Unmatched junction bases numbered 12, after V lost 10 bases and J lost 4 bases. The CDR3 sequence: CATQKSGRNYNEQFF. The CDR3 nucleotides read TGTGCCACCCAGAAAAGCGGGAGAAATTACAATGAGCAGTTCTTC.

J is TRBJ2-5 and V is TRBV29-1, with D possibly TRBD1 on 6 matching bases. Trimming took off 5 bases at V and 3 bases at J, with 13 bases between the two ends. The CDR3 runs 13 residues. Germline V gene lookup returns CDR1 SQVTM and CDR2 ANQGSEA. CDR3 loop: CSVTGIGEETQYF. CDR3 nucleotides: TGCAGCGTTACAGGGATCGGGGAAGAGACCCAGTACTTC.

The CDR3: CASSKGLSYEQYF. The CDR3 bases are TGTGCCAGCAGCAAGGGACTCTCCTACGAGCAGTACTTC. V is TRBV7-6 and J is TRBJ2-7, with a tentative D call TRBD2 (6 bases). V lost 5 bases and J lost 0, with 8 bases in between. CDR3 length equals 13 residues. Germline loops: CDR1 SGHVS, CDR2 FNYEAQ.

The sample holds one count of this clone. This chain joins TRBV5-1 and TRBJ2-6; the D is unclear. Germline-derived CDR1 and CDR2 are SGHRS and YFSETQ. The CDR3 covers 17 residues. Trimming removed 6 bases at V and 0 bases at J, with 16 bases between. The CDR3 DNA sequence: TGCGCCAGCACTACTGGGCAGGTCGTCTCTGGGGCCAACGTCCTGACTTTC. Protein sequence: CASTTGQVVSGANVLTF.

V is TRBV30 and J is TRBJ1-2, with D perhaps TRBD1 (5 bases). Germline V gene sequence: CDR1 GTSNPN, CDR2 SVGIG (reference sequence). Between the trimmed V and J ends, which lost 6 bases and 4 bases, there was a span of 15 bases. The length of the CDR3 is 13 residues. The CDR3 sequence is CACLPGLSYGYTF. As DNA, the CDR3 is TGTGCCTGCCTCCCGGGGCTATCCTATGGCTACACCTTC.

The chain couples TRBV5-6 to TRBJ1-2; a possible D gene is TRBD1 (6 bases). V lost 2 bases, J lost 7 bases, and 18 bases lay in between. Per germline, CDR1 SGHDT and CDR2 YYEEEE. The CDR3 is 15 amino acids. The CDR3 DNA sequence: TGTGCCAGCAGCTTCGACCTCCAGGGGTTCGGTGGCTACACCTTC. The encoded protein is CASSFDLQGFGGYTF.

The chain couples TRBV29-1 to TRBJ1-3; possible D gene TRBD1, 5 bases. Germline assignment: CDR1 SQVTM and CDR2 ANQGSEA. The CDR3 is 15 amino acids. V was shortened by 1 base and J by 3 bases, with 13 bases between the two germline ends. CDR3 in amino acids: CSVEAEAGNGNTIYF. The DNA for the CDR3 is TGCAGCGTTGAAGCCGAGGCAGGGAATGGAAACACCATATATTTT.

This clone has only a few counts. The rearrangement links TRBV23-1 to TRBJ2-5, with 13 bases that match TRBD2. TRBV23-1 is noted as an ORF with a role that remains uncertain. There are 17 residues in the CDR3. J lost 2 bases, V lost 2 bases, and 5 bases had no gene match. CDR3 sequence (DNA): TGCGCCAGCAGTCAAAAGACTAGCGGGAGGCTTCAAGAGACCCAGTACTTC. It is translated as CASSQKTSGRLQETQYF.